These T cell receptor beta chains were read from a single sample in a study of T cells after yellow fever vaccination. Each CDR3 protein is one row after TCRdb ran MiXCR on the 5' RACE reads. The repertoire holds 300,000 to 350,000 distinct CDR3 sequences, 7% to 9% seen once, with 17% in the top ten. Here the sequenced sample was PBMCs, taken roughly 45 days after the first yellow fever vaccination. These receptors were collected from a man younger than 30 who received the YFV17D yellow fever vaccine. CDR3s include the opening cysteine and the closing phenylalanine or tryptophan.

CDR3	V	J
CASSYSSSGATNEKLFF	TRBV6-5	TRBJ1-4
CASSPTGGTYGYTF	TRBV5-6	TRBJ1-2
CSETTGAYNEQFF	TRBV29-1	TRBJ2-1
CAICTDGTNEKLFF	TRBV2	TRBJ1-4
CASSSSDRSYEQYF	TRBV5-4	TRBJ2-7
CSVTLAGGPNEQFF	TRBV29-1	TRBJ2-1
CASSVRLGNEQFF	TRBV5-6	TRBJ2-1
CATSSGKETQYF	TRBV5-4	TRBJ2-5
CASSSWGGGELFF	TRBV7-7	TRBJ2-2
CSVAGTGFYNEQFF	TRBV29-1	TRBJ2-1
CASSQVGAEQFF	TRBV4-1	TRBJ2-1
CASSNSLGGVTEAFF	TRBV7-3	TRBJ1-1
CASSQGGGDEQYF	TRBV4-1	TRBJ2-7
CSARRRGLGNTEAFF	TRBV20-1	TRBJ1-1
CASWTGYTGELFF	TRBV28	TRBJ2-2
CASSEYSGEEETQYF	TRBV18	TRBJ2-5
CASSYREGSPLHF	TRBV27	TRBJ1-6
CSAIELRPNYGYTF	TRBV20-1	TRBJ1-2
CASSHTSGGSYEQYF	TRBV4-1	TRBJ2-7
CASSLPQGTDTQYF	TRBV5-1	TRBJ2-3
CAIQLNSNQPQHF	TRBV10-3	TRBJ1-5
CASSLAGHLNSPLHF	TRBV5-5	TRBJ1-6
CASSRLPRGTEAFF	TRBV4-3	TRBJ1-1
CASSLILAGVSYNEQFF	TRBV7-2	TRBJ2-1
CATNPTSGGEDTQYF	TRBV10-3	TRBJ2-3
CSAREALAGDSKNIQYF	TRBV20-1	TRBJ2-4
CASSLTGYTNYGYTF	TRBV7-6	TRBJ1-2
CSARPNGGRREQYF	TRBV20-1	TRBJ2-7
CASRTGGHGGELFF	TRBV6-1	TRBJ2-2
CASSLTGGGANYGYTF	TRBV5-1	TRBJ1-2
CASSLGASPSILAKNIQYF	TRBV5-1	TRBJ2-4
CATSDGGGQDEQFF	TRBV24-1	TRBJ2-1
CASSVQGYFGNQPQHF	TRBV5-6	TRBJ1-5
CASSQDRTPEETQYF	TRBV4-1	TRBJ2-5
CASSSRQGSYEQYF	TRBV7-2	TRBJ2-7
CASSFKNTEAFF	TRBV5-1	TRBJ1-1
CASVTGGYTEAFF	TRBV6-1	TRBJ1-1
CASSEEVNQPQHF	TRBV10-2	TRBJ1-5
CASSETGRSGNTIYF	TRBV7-9	TRBJ1-3
CASTAGRGSYSAKNIQYF	TRBV27	TRBJ2-4
CASRPTSGGWEQFF	TRBV7-2	TRBJ2-1
CASRGQGNTDTQYF	TRBV28	TRBJ2-3
CASSRMTRTDTQYF	TRBV4-3	TRBJ2-3
CASSTRQGTTQYF	TRBV7-2	TRBJ2-3
CSAQRGSDTQYF	TRBV20-1	TRBJ2-3
CASSLVGGGPGDTQYF	TRBV11-3	TRBJ2-3
CASSRGGGFLGYTF	TRBV11-2	TRBJ1-2
CATSRPVADTQYF	TRBV24-1	TRBJ2-3